This T cell receptor beta chain was documented in a study of blood T cells in healthy people across ages. This clonotype has only a few counts. From germline, CDR1 is SGHDT and CDR2 YYEEEE. Trimming removed 0 bases from V and 4 bases from J, with 11 bases in between. CDR3 length: 15 amino acids. Combining a sample-barcoded 5' primer with a J-beta primer mix, a second PCR ran for about 6 to 11 cycles. TCRdb redid the calling of the 5' RACE reads with MiXCR, one entry per CDR3 protein. The sample contains about 1.6 million distinct CDR3 sequences, 30% to 35% of which appear only once. Researchers collected around 11 milliliters of peripheral blood from every single donor.

The source material was blood. The chain employs TRBV5-6 and TRBJ2-1; D remains unclear. The sequence was obtained from a woman in her thirties in good health. The CDR3 loop is CASSLVNAVYNEQFF. As DNA, the CDR3 is TGTGCCAGCAGCTTGGTTAACGCCGTATACAATGAGCAGTTCTTC. Drawing the rest from reference TRBV5-6 and TRBJ2-1, the complete variable domain is DAGVTQSPTHLIKTRGQQVTLRCSPKSGHDTVSWYQQALGQGPQFIFQYYEEEERQRGNFPDRFSGHQFPNYSSELNVNALLLGDSALYLCASSLVNAVYNEQFFGPGTRLTVL.